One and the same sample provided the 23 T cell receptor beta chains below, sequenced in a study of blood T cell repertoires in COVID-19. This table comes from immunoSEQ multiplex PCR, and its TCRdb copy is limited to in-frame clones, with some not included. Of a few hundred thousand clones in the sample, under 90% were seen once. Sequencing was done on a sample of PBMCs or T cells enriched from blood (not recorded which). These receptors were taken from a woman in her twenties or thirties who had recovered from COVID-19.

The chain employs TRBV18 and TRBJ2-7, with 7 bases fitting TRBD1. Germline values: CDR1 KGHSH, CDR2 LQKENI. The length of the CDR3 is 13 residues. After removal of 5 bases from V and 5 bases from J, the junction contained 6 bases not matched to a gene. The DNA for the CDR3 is TGTGCCAGCTCAAAAGGTGGGACAGACGAGCAGTACTTC. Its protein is CASSKGGTDEQYF.

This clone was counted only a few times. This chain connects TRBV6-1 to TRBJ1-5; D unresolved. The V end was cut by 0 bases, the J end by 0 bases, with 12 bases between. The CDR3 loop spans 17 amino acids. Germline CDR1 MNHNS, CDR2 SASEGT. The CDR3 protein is CASSEAMEAYSNQPQHF. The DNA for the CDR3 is TGTGCCAGCAGTGAAGCTATGGAGGCCTATAGCAATCAGCCCCAGCATTTT.

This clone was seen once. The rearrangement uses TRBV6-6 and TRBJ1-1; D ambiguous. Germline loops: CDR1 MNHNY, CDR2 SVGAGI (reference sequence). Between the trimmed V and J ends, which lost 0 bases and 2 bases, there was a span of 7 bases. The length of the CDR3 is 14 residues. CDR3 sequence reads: CASSYSASNTEAFF. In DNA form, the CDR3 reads TGTGCCAGCAGTTACTCCGCGTCTAACACTGAAGCTTTCTTT.

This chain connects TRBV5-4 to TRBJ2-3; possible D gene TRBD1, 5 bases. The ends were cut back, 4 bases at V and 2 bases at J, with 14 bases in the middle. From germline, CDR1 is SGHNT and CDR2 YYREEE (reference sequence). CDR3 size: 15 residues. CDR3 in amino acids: CASSTKTVSTDTQYF. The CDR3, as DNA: TGTGCCAGCAGCACAAAGACAGTTTCCACAGATACGCAGTATTTT. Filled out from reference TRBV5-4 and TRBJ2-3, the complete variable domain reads ETGVTQSPTHLIKTRGQQVTLRCSSQSGHNTVSWYQQALGQGPQFIFQYYREEENGRGNFPPRFSGLQFPNYSSELNVNALELDDSALYLCASSTKTVSTDTQYFGPGTRLTVL.

The CDR3 spells CASGSGQVSYNEQFF. For the CDR3, the DNA is TGTGCTAGTGGTTCCGGACAGGTCTCCTACAATGAGCAGTTCTTC. The rearrangement links TRBV12-5 to TRBJ2-1; 7 bases line up with TRBD1. Germline lookup yields CDR1 LGHNT and CDR2 FRNRAP. The V segment lost 4 bases and the J segment 0 bases; nucleotides outside the gene matches: 3. The CDR3 is made up of 15 amino acids.

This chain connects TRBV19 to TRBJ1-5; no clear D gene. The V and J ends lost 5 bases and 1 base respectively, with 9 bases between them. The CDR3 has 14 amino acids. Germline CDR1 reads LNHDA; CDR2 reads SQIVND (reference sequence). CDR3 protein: CASSLEDSNQPQHF. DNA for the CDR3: TGTGCCAGTAGTTTGGAGGACAGCAATCAGCCCCAGCATTTT. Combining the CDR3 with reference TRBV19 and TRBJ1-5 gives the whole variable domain DGGITQSPKYLFRKEGQNVTLSCEQNLNHDAMYWYRQDPGQGLRLIYYSQIVNDFQKGDIAEGYSVSREKKESFPLTVTSAQKNPTAFYLCASSLEDSNQPQHFGDGTRLSIL.

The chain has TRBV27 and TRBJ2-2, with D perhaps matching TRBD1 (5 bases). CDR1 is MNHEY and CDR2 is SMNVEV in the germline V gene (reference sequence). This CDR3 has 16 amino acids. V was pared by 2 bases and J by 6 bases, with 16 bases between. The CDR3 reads CASSLRQGWIPGELFF. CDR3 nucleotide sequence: TGTGCCAGCAGTTTAAGGCAGGGCTGGATTCCCGGGGAGCTGTTTTTT.

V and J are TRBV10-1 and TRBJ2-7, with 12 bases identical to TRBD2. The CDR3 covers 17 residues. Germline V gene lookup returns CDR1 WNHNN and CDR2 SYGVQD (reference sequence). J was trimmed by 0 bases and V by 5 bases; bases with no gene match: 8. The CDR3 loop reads CASSPGTSGLSSYEQYF. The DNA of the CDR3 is TGCGCCAGCAGTCCCGGGACTAGCGGGCTTAGCTCCTACGAGCAGTACTTC.

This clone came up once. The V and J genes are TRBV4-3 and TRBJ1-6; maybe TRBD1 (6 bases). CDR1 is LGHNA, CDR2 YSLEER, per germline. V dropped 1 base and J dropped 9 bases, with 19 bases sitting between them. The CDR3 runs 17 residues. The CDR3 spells CASSQVFSAGVPSPLHF. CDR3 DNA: TGCGCCAGCAGCCAAGTTTTTTCCGCAGGGGTACCTTCACCCCTCCACTTT.

The CDR3 DNA reads as TGTGCCAGCTCCACCACATGGGTAACAGGGACTAGCCTCACAGATACGCAGTATTTT. Translated: CASSTTWVTGTSLTDTQYF. This chain connects TRBV18 to TRBJ2-3; 9 positions agree with TRBD2. Unmatched junction bases numbered 18, after V lost 6 bases and J lost 2 bases. The V gene's germline CDR1 is KGHSH and CDR2 LQKENI. CDR3 length: 19 residues.

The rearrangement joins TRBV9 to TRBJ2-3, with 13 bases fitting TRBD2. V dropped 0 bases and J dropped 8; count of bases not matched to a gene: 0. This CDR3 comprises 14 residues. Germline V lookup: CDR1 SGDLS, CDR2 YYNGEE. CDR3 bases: TGTGCCAGCAGCGTAGGACTAGCGGGAGGTACGCAGTATTTT. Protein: CASSVGLAGGTQYF.

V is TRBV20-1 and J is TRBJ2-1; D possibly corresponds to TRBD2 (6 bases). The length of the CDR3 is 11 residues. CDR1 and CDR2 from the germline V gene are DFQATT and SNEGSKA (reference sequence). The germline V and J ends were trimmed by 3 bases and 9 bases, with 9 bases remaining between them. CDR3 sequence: CSASGRPEQFF. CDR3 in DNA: TGCAGTGCTAGCGGGAGACCTGAGCAGTTCTTC.

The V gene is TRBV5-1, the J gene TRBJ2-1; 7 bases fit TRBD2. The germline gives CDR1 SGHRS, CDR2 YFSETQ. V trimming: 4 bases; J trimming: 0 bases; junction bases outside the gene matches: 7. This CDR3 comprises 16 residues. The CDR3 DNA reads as TGCGCCAGCAGCCCCAGCGGGATGAGCTCCTACAATGAGCAGTTCTTC. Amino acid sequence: CASSPSGMSSYNEQFF. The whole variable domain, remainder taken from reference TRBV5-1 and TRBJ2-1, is KAGVTQTPRYLIKTRGQQVTLSCSPISGHRSVSWYQQTPGQGLQFLFEYFSETQRNKGNFPGRFSGRQFSNSRSEMNVSTLELGDSALYLCASSPSGMSSYNEQFFGPGTRLTVL.

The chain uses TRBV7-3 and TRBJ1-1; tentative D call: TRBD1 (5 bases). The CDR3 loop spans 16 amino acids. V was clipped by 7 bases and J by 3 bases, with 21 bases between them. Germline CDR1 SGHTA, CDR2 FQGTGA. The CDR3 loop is CASKDDGGNTYTEAFF. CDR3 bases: TGTGCCAGCAAGGACGACGGGGGTAACACATACACTGAAGCTTTCTTT. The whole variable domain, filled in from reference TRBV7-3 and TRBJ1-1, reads GAGVSQTPSNKVTEKGKYVELRCDPISGHTALYWYRQSLGQGPEFLIYFQGTGAADDSGLPNDRFFAVRPEGSVSTLKIQRTERGDSAVYLCASKDDGGNTYTEAFFGQGTRLTVV.

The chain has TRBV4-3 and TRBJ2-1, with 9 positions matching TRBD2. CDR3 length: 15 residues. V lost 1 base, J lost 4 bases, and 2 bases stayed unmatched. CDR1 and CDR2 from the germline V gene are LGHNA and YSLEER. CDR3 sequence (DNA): TGCGCCAGCAGCCAAGCGAGCGGGAGGTACAATGAGCAGTTCTTC. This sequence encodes CASSQASGRYNEQFF.

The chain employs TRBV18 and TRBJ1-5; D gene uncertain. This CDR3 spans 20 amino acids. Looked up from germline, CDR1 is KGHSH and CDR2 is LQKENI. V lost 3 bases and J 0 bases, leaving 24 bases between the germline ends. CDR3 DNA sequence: TGTGCCAGCTCACCCTCCACGTTGGGTGCGGGAACTTATAGCAATCAGCCCCAGCATTTT. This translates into CASSPSTLGAGTYSNQPQHF.

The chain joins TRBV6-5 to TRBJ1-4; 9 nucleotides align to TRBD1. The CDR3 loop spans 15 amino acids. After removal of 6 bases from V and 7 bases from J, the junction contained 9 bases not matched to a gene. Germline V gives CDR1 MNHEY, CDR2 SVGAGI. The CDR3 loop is CASSLTGTGSEKLFF. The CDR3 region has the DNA TGTGCCAGCAGCCTCACCGGGACAGGGAGTGAAAAACTGTTTTTT.

The CDR3 loop reads CASKNMAGRDGYTF. CDR3 in DNA: TGCGCCAGCAAGAATATGGCAGGGAGGGATGGCTACACCTTC. The rearrangement links TRBV5-1 to TRBJ1-2, with a tentative D call TRBD1 (5 bases). With 6 bases removed from V and 6 bases from J, the gap between germline ends came to 18 bases. Germline lookup yields CDR1 SGHRS and CDR2 YFSETQ. The CDR3 sequence is 14 residues long. The whole variable domain, filled in from reference TRBV5-1 and TRBJ1-2, reads KAGVTQTPRYLIKTRGQQVTLSCSPISGHRSVSWYQQTPGQGLQFLFEYFSETQRNKGNFPGRFSGRQFSNSRSEMNVSTLELGDSALYLCASKNMAGRDGYTFGSGTRLTVV.

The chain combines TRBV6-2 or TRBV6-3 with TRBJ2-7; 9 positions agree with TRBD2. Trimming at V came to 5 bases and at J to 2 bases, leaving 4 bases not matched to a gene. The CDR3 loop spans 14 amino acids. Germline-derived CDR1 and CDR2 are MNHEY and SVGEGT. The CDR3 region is CASSLAGITYEQYF. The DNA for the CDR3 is TGTGCCAGCAGTCTAGCGGGAATCACCTACGAGCAGTACTTC.

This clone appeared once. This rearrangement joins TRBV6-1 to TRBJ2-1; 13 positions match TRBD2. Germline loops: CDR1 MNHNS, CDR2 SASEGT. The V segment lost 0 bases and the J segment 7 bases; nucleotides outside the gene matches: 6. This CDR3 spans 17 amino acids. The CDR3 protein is CASSEAGGLAGNNEQFF. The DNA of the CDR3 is TGTGCCAGCAGTGAAGCGGGGGGACTAGCGGGAAATAATGAGCAGTTCTTC.

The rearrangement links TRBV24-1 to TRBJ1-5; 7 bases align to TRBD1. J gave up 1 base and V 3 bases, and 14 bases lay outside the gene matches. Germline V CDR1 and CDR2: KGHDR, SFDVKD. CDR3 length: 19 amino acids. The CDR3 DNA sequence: TGTGCCACCAGTGATCCATATCTTGACAGGGCCGAAAGCAATCAGCCCCAGCATTTT. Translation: CATSDPYLDRAESNQPQHF.

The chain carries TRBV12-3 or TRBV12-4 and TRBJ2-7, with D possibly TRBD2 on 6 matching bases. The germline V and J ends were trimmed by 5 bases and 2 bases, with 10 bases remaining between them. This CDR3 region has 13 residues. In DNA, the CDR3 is TGTGCCAGCAGTCGGGGACTTCCCTACGAGCAGTACTTC. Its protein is CASSRGLPYEQYF.

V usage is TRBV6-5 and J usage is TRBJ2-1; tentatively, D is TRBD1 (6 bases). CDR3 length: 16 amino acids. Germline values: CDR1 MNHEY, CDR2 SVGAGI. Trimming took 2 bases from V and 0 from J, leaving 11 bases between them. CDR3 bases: TGTGCCAGCAGTTACCGACAGGTTAGCTCCTACAATGAGCAGTTCTTC. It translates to CASSYRQVSSYNEQFF.